One and the same sample provided the 16 T cell receptor beta chains below, sequenced in a study of T-cell reconstitution after alpha-beta-depleted transplantation in children. TCRbeta library construction was performed incorporating unique molecular identifiers. In TCRdb, the PCR reads were re-called with MiXCR into one record per CDR3 protein. This sample has approximately 290,000 distinct CDR3 sequences, with approximately 10% found just once. Sequencing used peripheral blood, obtained 180 days after TCRalphabeta/CD19-depleted stem cell transplant. Receptors originate from a male patient aged 2 to 10 who had a stem cell transplant for chronic granulomatous disease, so the T cells may come from the graft donor.

In its sample, this clonotype was seen many times. The rearrangement joins TRBV6-2 or TRBV6-3 to TRBJ1-1; D call uncertain. The V gene lost 0 bases and the J gene lost 6 bases, with 8 bases spanning the gap. The CDR3 extends over 13 amino acids. Germline loops: CDR1 MNHEY, CDR2 SVGEGT. The CDR3 bases are TGTGCCAGCAGTTACTCGATTGCCCCTGAAGCTTTCTTT. Amino acid sequence: CASSYSIAPEAFF.

This clonotype was recorded many times. This sequence joins TRBV27 and TRBJ2-2, with D unclear. The CDR3 extends over 15 amino acids. V lost 4 bases and J 5 bases, leaving 14 bases between the germline ends. Looked up from germline, CDR1 is MNHEY and CDR2 is SMNVEV (reference sequence). The CDR3 region has the DNA TGTGCCAGCAGTTCGAGACTCATGCTTACCGGGGAGCTGTTTTTT. This gives the protein CASSSRLMLTGELFF.

This clonotype has a count of ten or more. The chain is built from TRBV11-2 and TRBJ2-3; 7 bases match TRBD1. The ends lost 4 bases at V and 2 bases at J; junction bases unmatched: 3. The germline V gene has CDR1 SGHAT and CDR2 FQNNGV. The CDR3 runs 14 residues. In DNA form, the CDR3 reads TGTGCCAGCAGCTGGGACAGATACACAGATACGCAGTATTTT. Its translation is CASSWDRYTDTQYF. Variable domain in full (rest from reference TRBV11-2 and TRBJ2-3): EAGVAQSPRYKIIEKRQSVAFWCNPISGHATLYWYQQILGQGPKLLIQFQNNGVVDDSQLPKDRFSAERLKGVDSTLKIQPAKLEDSAVYLCASSWDRYTDTQYFGPGTRLTVL.

This clonotype appeared many times. This chain uses TRBV29-1 with TRBJ2-7; TRBD1 agrees at 11 bases. CDR3 length equals 14 residues. With 4 bases clipped from V and 2 bases from J, the junction kept 4 bases outside the gene matches. CDR1 and CDR2 from the germline V gene are SQVTM and ANQGSEA. The CDR3 reads CSVADRGLTYEQYF. The CDR3 coding sequence is TGCAGCGTTGCGGACAGGGGGCTAACCTACGAGCAGTACTTC.

In this sample, this clonotype turned up many times. The chain couples TRBV20-1 to TRBJ2-7; the D gene is possibly TRBD1 (6 bases). CDR1 and CDR2 from the germline V gene are DFQATT and SNEGSKA (reference sequence). The CDR3 sequence is 15 residues long. Trimming stripped 0 bases from V and 3 bases from J, with 15 bases between. CDR3 in amino acids: CSARDWAGEGYEQYF. The CDR3 DNA is TGCAGTGCTAGAGATTGGGCAGGGGAAGGCTACGAGCAGTACTTC.

This clonotype was found many times. The CDR3 nucleotides read TGTGCCATCAGTGAGGAGGGGATGCGAATCTATGGCTACACCTTC. Its translation is CAISEEGMRIYGYTF. The rearrangement joins TRBV10-3 to TRBJ1-2; TRBD1 might be the D (5 bases). The CDR3 is 15 amino acids. The germline V gene has CDR1 ENHRY and CDR2 SYGVKD. The V end was cut by 2 bases, the J end by 4 bases, with 14 bases between.

This clonotype was seen repeatedly, ten times or more. The V and J genes are TRBV28 and TRBJ2-7; 7 bases align to TRBD2. Germline lookup yields CDR1 MDHEN and CDR2 SYDVKM. With 2 bases clipped from V and 3 bases from J, the junction kept 7 bases outside the gene matches. This CDR3 region has 15 residues. CDR3 protein: CASSLLGRPIYEQYF. The CDR3 nucleotides are TGTGCCAGCAGTTTACTCGGGAGGCCTATCTACGAGCAGTACTTC.

This clonotype was seen ten or more times. The V call is TRBV20-1, the J call TRBJ2-5; the match to TRBD2 covers 7 bases. V shed 6 bases and J 0 bases; nucleotides not matched to a gene: 16. Germline V gene lookup returns CDR1 DFQATT and CDR2 SNEGSKA (reference sequence). This CDR3 has 17 amino acids. The chain's CDR3 is CSAKKVGAGKYQETQYF. CDR3 coding DNA: TGCAGTGCCAAGAAGGTGGGAGCGGGGAAGTACCAAGAGACCCAGTACTTC.

This clonotype appeared many times. An end of the junction differs from the germline gene, which may be a read error. The V gene is TRBV2, the J gene TRBJ2-4; the D gene could be TRBD1 or TRBD2 (5 bases each). This CDR3 is 13 amino acids long. Germline V CDR1 and CDR2: SNHLY, FYNNEI. The DNA of the CDR3 is TGTGCCAGCAGTGCCGGGACCCAAAGATCGGGGAACTTC. This codes for CASSAGTQRSGNF.

In regard to this clonotype: This sequence may be a read error, since a much larger clone differs from it by one base. The V and J genes are TRBV6-6 and TRBJ2-7, with D unclear. The CDR3 has 12 amino acids. Germline lookup yields CDR1 MNHNY and CDR2 SVGAGI (reference sequence). This CDR3 is CATSYGRYEQYF. The CDR3 coding sequence is TGTGCCACCAGTTACGGCCGGTACGAGCAGTACTTC.

In its sample, this clonotype was seen many times. V is TRBV18 and J is TRBJ2-1; 14 bases are a match to TRBD2. Germline CDR1 is KGHSH and CDR2 is LQKENI. The length of the CDR3 is 15 residues. V shed 5 bases, J shed 6 bases, and the junction held 3 bases outside the gene matches. CDR3 in amino acids: CASSTGLAGANEQFF. The CDR3 DNA sequence: TGTGCCAGCTCAACGGGACTAGCGGGAGCCAATGAGCAGTTCTTC. The full variable domain, its missing parts supplied by reference TRBV18 and TRBJ2-1, is NAGVMQNPRHLVRRRGQEARLRCSPMKGHSHVYWYRQLPEEGLKFMVYLQKENIIDESGMPKERFSAEFPKEGPSILRIQQVVRGDSAAYFCASSTGLAGANEQFFGPGTRLTVL.

This clonotype was seen ten or more times. The chain links TRBV12-3 or TRBV12-4 to TRBJ1-6, with no clear D. V was shortened by 3 bases and J by 10 bases, with 10 bases between the two germline ends. This CDR3 region has 13 residues. The CDR3 DNA reads TGTGCCAGCAGTTTCGCCCCGGAGTCACCCCTCCACTTT. Residues: CASSFAPESPLHF.

This clonotype was seen repeatedly, ten times or more. The chain couples TRBV5-5 to TRBJ1-2; D unclear. Germline V gives CDR1 SGHKS, CDR2 YYEKEE (reference sequence). The CDR3 sequence is 11 residues long. The V end was cut by 4 bases, the J end by 8 bases, with 9 bases between. CDR3 protein: CASSRSEGYTF. The CDR3 DNA follows: TGTGCCAGCAGCCGCTCCGAAGGCTACACCTTC.

In this sample, this clonotype turned up many times. This sequence joins TRBV7-2 and TRBJ1-4, with unresolved D. With 0 bases removed from V and 0 bases from J, the gap between germline ends came to 11 bases. The CDR3 loop spans 17 amino acids. The germline V gene has CDR1 SGHTA and CDR2 FQGNSA. The CDR3 nucleotides are TGTGCCAGCAGCTTAGCCCAGAGAGGTGCAACTAATGAAAAACTGTTTTTT. This sequence encodes CASSLAQRGATNEKLFF.

The V and J genes are TRBV6-5 and TRBJ1-6, with D hard to call. Trimming removed 2 bases from V and 0 bases from J, with 17 bases in between. Germline assignment: CDR1 MNHEY and CDR2 SVGAGI. The length of the CDR3 is 19 residues. The CDR3 sequence is CASSYLDRAPLSYNSPLHF. The CDR3 DNA reads TGTGCCAGCAGTTACCTGGACCGGGCCCCACTCTCCTATAATTCACCCCTCCACTTT.

On this clonotype itself: This sequence may be a read error, since a much larger clone differs from it by one base. The gene calls are TRBV7-9 and TRBJ2-7; unclear D gene. The V and J ends lost 5 bases and 6 bases respectively, with 8 bases between them. The CDR3 sequence is 11 residues long. The V gene's germline CDR1 is SEHNR and CDR2 FQNEAQ (reference sequence). CDR3 DNA sequence: TGTGCCAGCAGCATGGAGCGCGAGCAGTACTTC. Protein: CASSMEREQYF.